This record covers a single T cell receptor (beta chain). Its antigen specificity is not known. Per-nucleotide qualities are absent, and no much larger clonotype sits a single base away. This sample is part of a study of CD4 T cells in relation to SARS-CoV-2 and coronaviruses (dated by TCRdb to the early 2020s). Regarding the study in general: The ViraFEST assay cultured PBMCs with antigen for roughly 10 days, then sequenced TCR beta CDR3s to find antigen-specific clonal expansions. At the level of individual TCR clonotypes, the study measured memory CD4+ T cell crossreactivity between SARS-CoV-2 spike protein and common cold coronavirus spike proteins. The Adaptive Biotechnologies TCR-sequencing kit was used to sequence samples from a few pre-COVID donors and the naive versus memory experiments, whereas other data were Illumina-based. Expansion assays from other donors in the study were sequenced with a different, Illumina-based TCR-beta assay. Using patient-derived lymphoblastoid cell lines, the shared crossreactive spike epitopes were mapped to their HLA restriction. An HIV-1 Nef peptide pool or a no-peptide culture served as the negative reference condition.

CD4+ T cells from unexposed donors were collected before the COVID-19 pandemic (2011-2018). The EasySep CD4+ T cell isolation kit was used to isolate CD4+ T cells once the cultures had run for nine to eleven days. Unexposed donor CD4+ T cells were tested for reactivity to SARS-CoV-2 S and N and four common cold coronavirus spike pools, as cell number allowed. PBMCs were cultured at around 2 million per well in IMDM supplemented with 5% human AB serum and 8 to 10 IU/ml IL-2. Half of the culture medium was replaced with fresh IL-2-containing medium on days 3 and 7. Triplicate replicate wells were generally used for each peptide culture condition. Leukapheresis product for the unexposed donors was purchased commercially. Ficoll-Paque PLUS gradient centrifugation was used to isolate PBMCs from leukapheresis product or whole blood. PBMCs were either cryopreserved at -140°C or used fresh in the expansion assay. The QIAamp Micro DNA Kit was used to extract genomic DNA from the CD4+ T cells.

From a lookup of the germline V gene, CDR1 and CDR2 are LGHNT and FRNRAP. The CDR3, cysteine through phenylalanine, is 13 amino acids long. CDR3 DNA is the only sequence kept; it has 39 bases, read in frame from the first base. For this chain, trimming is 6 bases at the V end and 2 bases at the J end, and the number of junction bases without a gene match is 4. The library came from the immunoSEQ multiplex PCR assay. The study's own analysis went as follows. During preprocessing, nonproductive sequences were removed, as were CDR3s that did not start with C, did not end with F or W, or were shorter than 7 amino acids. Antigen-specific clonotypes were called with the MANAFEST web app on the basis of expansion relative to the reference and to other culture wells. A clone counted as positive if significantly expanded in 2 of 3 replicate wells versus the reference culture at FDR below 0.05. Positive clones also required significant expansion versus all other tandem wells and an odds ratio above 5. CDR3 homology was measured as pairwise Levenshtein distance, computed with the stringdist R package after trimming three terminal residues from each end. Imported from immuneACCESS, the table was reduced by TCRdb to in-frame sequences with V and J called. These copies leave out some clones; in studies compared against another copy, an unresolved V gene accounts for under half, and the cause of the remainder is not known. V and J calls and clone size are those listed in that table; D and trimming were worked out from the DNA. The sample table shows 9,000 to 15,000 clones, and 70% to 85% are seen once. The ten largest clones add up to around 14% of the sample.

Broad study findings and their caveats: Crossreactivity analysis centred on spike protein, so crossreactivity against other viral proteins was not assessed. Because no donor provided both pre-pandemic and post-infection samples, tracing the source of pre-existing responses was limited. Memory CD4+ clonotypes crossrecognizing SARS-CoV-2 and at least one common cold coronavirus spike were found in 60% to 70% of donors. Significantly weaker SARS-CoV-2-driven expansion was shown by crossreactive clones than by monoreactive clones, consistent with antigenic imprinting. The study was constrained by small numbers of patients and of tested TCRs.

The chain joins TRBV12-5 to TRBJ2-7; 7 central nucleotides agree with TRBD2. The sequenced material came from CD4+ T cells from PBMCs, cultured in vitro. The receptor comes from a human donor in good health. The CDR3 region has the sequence CASGKSGTYEQYF. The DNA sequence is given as TGTGCTAGTGGAAAAAGCGGGACCTACGAGCAGTACTTC.